Below, 7 T cell receptor beta chains from the same sample are listed, as sequenced in a study of blood T cell repertoires in COVID-19. TCRdb's table, derived via immunoSEQ multiplex PCR, lists solely in-frame clones and lacks some. The data contain hundreds of thousands of clones, 70% to 90% of them singletons. The material sequenced was peripheral blood. These receptors all come from a man aged 18 to 30 with COVID-19, enrolled during active disease.

The chain joins TRBV5-1 to TRBJ2-1, with a tentative D call TRBD1 (6 bases). The CDR3 sequence is 15 residues long. Trimming left V 2 bases short and J 5 bases short, with 14 bases between. Germline V gene lookup returns CDR1 SGHRS and CDR2 YFSETQ. The CDR3 region has the DNA TGCGCCAGCAGCTTTTGGGACACCCAGAACAATGAGCAGTTCTTC. Amino acid sequence: CASSFWDTQNNEQFF.

The chain is built from TRBV27 and TRBJ2-7; possibly TRBD2 for D (7 bases). Germline CDR1 and CDR2: MNHEY and SMNVEV (reference sequence). The germline V and J ends were trimmed by 8 bases and 4 bases, with 15 bases remaining between them. CDR3 size: 13 residues. CDR3 protein: CASAGGAWYEQYF. CDR3 bases: TGTGCCAGCGCTGGGGGGGCTTGGTACGAGCAGTACTTC.

DNA of the CDR3: TGTGCCAGCAGCGTACTGGACAGGGGGACCTATGGCTACACCTTC. Amino acids: CASSVLDRGTYGYTF. The V call is TRBV9, the J call TRBJ1-2; 10 bases agree with TRBD1. The CDR3 covers 15 residues. Germline assignment: CDR1 SGDLS and CDR2 YYNGEE. Trimming cost V 1 base and J 4 bases; bases outside gene matches: 4.

The rearrangement links TRBV15 to TRBJ2-7; D is perhaps TRBD1 (6 bases). Germline CDR1 reads LNHNV; CDR2 reads YYDKDF (reference sequence). Trimming cost V 1 base and J 9 bases, with 13 bases left between them. The CDR3 has 13 amino acids. The CDR3 here is CATSRAPGHPQYF. The CDR3 coding sequence is TGTGCCACCAGCAGAGCCCCGGGACACCCGCAGTACTTC. Full variable domain (outside the CDR3, taken from reference TRBV15 and TRBJ2-7): DAMVIQNPRYQVTQFGKPVTLSCSQTLNHNVMYWYQQKSSQAPKLLFHYYDKDFNNEADTPDNFQSRRPNTSFCFLDIRSPGLGDTAMYLCATSRAPGHPQYFGPGTRLTVT.

This chain uses TRBV7-8 with TRBJ2-7; tentatively, D is TRBD1 (5 bases). This CDR3 region has 11 residues. The V gene's germline CDR1 is SGHVS and CDR2 FQNEAQ. V lost 1 base and J 7 bases, leaving 5 bases between the germline ends. The CDR3 coding sequence is TGTGCCAGCAGCTTAGGACAGGAGCAGTACTTC. Translating gives CASSLGQEQYF.

The gene calls are TRBV3-1 (or the pseudogene TRBV3-2) and TRBJ1-1; unclear D gene. The CDR3 is 14 residues long. CDR1 is LGHDT, CDR2 YNNKEL, per germline (reference sequence). The V and J ends lost 1 base and 4 bases respectively, with 10 bases between them. The CDR3 coding sequence is TGTGCCAGCAGCCAAGTCCGTCGGAGCACTGAAGCTTTCTTT. The encoded protein is CASSQVRRSTEAFF.

The chain uses TRBV4-1 and TRBJ2-3; 12 nucleotides agree with TRBD2. Germline loops: CDR1 MGHRA, CDR2 YSYEKL. The ends lost 6 bases at V and 6 bases at J; junction bases unmatched: 7. The CDR3 runs to 15 residues. The CDR3 spells CASSPLAGGPDTQYF. The DNA of the CDR3 is TGCGCCAGCAGTCCCCTAGCGGGAGGGCCGGATACGCAGTATTTT.